This T cell receptor beta chain appears in the sequencing data of a study of cytomegalovirus exposure and HLA in healthy donors. Findings and caveats of the study: An apparent linkage of common viral pathogens to several of the most significant clusters emerged in a later analysis.

PCR used 60 Vbeta primers and 13 Jbeta primers. Assay: immunoSEQ multiplex PCR; the TCRdb copy retains only in-frame clones and omits some. The table includes 130,000 to 150,000 clones, roughly four fifths detected once. This clone was detected once. Its specificity is not known. With 5 bases removed from V and 2 bases from J, the gap between germline ends came to 15 bases. The germline gives CDR1 SEHNR, CDR2 FQNEAQ (reference sequence). CDR3 size: 15 residues. What was sequenced was PBMCs. This TCR came from a human donor in good health. The genes are TRBV7-9 and TRBJ2-5, with D possibly TRBD2 on 6 matching bases. CDR3: CASSPPGGAQETQYF. The CDR3 nucleotides are TGTGCCAGCAGCCCCCCGGGCGGGGCACAAGAGACCCAGTACTTC.